The 2 T cell receptor beta chains presented below share a single source sample, sequenced in a study of regulatory T cells in long-lasting Graves disease listed by TCRdb under 2021. The receptor library was made with multiplex PCR. The reads were generated on an Illumina HiSeq 4000. iRepertoire HTBI primers and Arm-PCR amplification of CDR3 regions were used to construct TCR beta libraries. TCRdb reworked the public reads: Q25 trimming with fastp, MiXCR clone assembly, productive beta chains retained. Every distinct CDR3 protein forms one entry, paired with its most common genes and DNA. This sample gives 250,000 to 300,000 distinct CDR3 sequences in total; around a sixth of them show up just once. Of the sample, around 13% is held by the ten largest clones. The intended sense of this specimen's time point label: newly diagnosed GD, antithyroid drugs for less than 3 months. RNA was extracted from PBMCs in TRIzol for both TCR sequencing and RNA sequencing.

This sample also appeared in a second study, on T cells in Graves' hyperthyroidism and ophthalmopathy.

Source: peripheral blood mononuclear cells (PBMCs), taken at new diagnosis, from a patient treated with antithyroid drugs. The receptors originated from a woman in her 30s with Graves disease. Donor details come from another sample of the same person, matched by shared clones.

V usage is TRBV27 and J usage is TRBJ1-2, with 11 bases identical to TRBD1. The CDR3 contains 16 residues. Germline CDR1 and CDR2: MNHEY and SMNVEV (reference sequence). V was clipped by 4 bases and J by 5 bases; unmatched bases: 9. Written as DNA, the CDR3 is TGTGCCAGCAGTTACGGACAGGGGGCTAGGGAATATGGCTACACCTTC. This gives the protein CASSYGQGAREYGYTF.

This clonotype was detected only a few times. The chain couples TRBV5-5 to TRBJ2-6, with 8 positions matching TRBD1. CDR1 and CDR2 (germline): SGHKS, YYEKEE (reference sequence). Trimming took 2 bases from V and 3 from J; bases not matched to a gene: 4. This CDR3 has 16 residues. CDR3 nucleotides: TGTGCCAGCAGCTTCCAGGGGGCACATGGGGCCAACGTCCTGACTTTC. Its protein is CASSFQGAHGANVLTF.